A single sample is the source of the 19 T cell receptor beta chains below, sequenced in a study of Ad26.COV2.S vaccination and SARS-CoV-2 variants. The treatment here: about 20 received Ad26.COV2.S at low or high dose, single or two shots; several received placebo; per-sample allocation not given. Specimens were obtained on day 63 following the first vaccine or placebo injection. Sequencing used immunoSEQ multiplex PCR; TCRdb keeps in-frame clones, though not all of them. This table has 250,000 or so clones, approximately 88% appearing once. This material consisted of peripheral blood, taken in a trial of Ad26.COV2.S vaccine versus placebo. The receptors shown here come from a person aged 18 to 59 who received the Ad26.COV2.S COVID-19 vaccine or a placebo.

This clone was detected once. V and J are TRBV5-6 and TRBJ1-6; 7 nucleotides line up with TRBD1. With 0 bases clipped from V and 12 bases from J, the junction kept 3 bases outside the gene matches. There are 13 residues in the CDR3. CDR1 SGHDT and CDR2 YYEEEE come from the germline V gene. CDR3: CASSLVPGGPLHF. DNA for the CDR3: TGTGCCAGCAGCTTGGTCCCAGGGGGACCCCTCCACTTT.

This rearrangement joins TRBV12-3 or TRBV12-4 to TRBJ1-2; 8 bases fit TRBD1. The trim removed 3 bases at V and 7 bases at J, leaving 4 bases unmatched. The CDR3 covers 13 residues. The chain's CDR3 is CASSFTGGGGYTF. For the CDR3, the DNA is TGTGCCAGCAGTTTTACAGGGGGGGGTGGCTACACCTTC.

This clone appeared a few times. The chain employs TRBV11-2 and TRBJ1-1; 11 nucleotides align to TRBD1. With V trimmed by 3 bases and J by 10 bases, 7 bases remained unmatched. The CDR3 has 14 residues. The V gene's germline CDR1 is SGHAT and CDR2 FQNNGV. The CDR3 sequence is CASSFSGQGVGAFF. In DNA, the CDR3 is TGTGCCAGCAGCTTCTCGGGACAGGGGGTTGGAGCTTTCTTT.

V is TRBV6-6 and J is TRBJ2-1; D is perhaps TRBD2 (6 bases). Germline CDR1 and CDR2: MNHNY and SVGAGI (reference sequence). This CDR3 comprises 14 residues. Trimming removed 7 bases from V and 10 bases from J, with 20 bases in between. Written as DNA, the CDR3 is TGTGCCAGCACCGCTGGGAGGTACAGAGCCGAGCAGTTCTTC. As protein: CASTAGRYRAEQFF.

The chain has TRBV7-9 and TRBJ1-2, with a possible D match to TRBD1 (5 bases). The CDR3 totals 13 residues. V lost 3 bases, J lost 2 bases, and 7 bases lay in between. Germline CDR1 is SEHNR and CDR2 is FQNEAQ (reference sequence). CDR3 DNA: TGTGCCAGCAGCTTGGGGGGGAACTATGGCTACACCTTC. Translating it yields CASSLGGNYGYTF.

This chain joins TRBV24-1 and TRBJ1-3; D might be TRBD1 (5 bases). Trimming shortened V by 0 bases and J by 0 bases, and 8 bases separated the two germline ends. The CDR3 consists of 16 residues. Germline CDR1 reads KGHDR; CDR2 reads SFDVKD. DNA for the CDR3: TGTGCCACCAGTGATTTGGGAGACAGCTCTGGAAACACCATATATTTT. Translated: CATSDLGDSSGNTIYF.

The V gene is TRBV18, the J gene TRBJ2-7; D perhaps matches TRBD2 (6 bases). The germline gives CDR1 KGHSH, CDR2 LQKENI. The CDR3 length is 15 residues. V was shortened by 8 bases and J by 3 bases, with 20 bases between the two germline ends. CDR3 in amino acids: CASQDRSGRNYEQYV. DNA of the CDR3: TGTGCCAGCCAAGATCGCTCGGGGAGGAACTACGAGCAGTACGTC.

The chain combines TRBV13 with TRBJ1-2, with D tentatively TRBD1 (5 bases). V was trimmed by 4 bases and J by 4 bases, leaving 13 bases between them. Germline values: CDR1 PRHDT, CDR2 FYEKMQ (reference sequence). The CDR3 is 14 residues long. The CDR3 region has the DNA TGTGCCAGCAGCTGGGGCGGGGGAATCTATGGCTACACCTTC. Translating it yields CASSWGGGIYGYTF.

The chain joins TRBV7-8 to TRBJ1-2; D is unresolved. The CDR3 has 14 residues. V was clipped by 6 bases and J by 4 bases, with 15 bases between them. Germline V gene sequence: CDR1 SGHVS, CDR2 FQNEAQ. The CDR3 nucleotides read TGTGCCAGCAGTTCCCGTTCAGACCTCTATGGCTACACCTTC. This encodes CASSSRSDLYGYTF.

V is TRBV6-5 and J is TRBJ2-7; TRBD1 aligns across 10 bases. V was pared by 6 bases and J by 1 base, with 6 bases of the junction left unmatched. CDR1 is MNHEY, CDR2 SVGAGI, per germline. The CDR3 is made up of 15 amino acids. The CDR3 is CASRPGTGVSYEQYV. The CDR3 DNA follows: TGTGCCAGCAGGCCCGGGACAGGGGTTTCCTACGAGCAGTACGTC.

This sequence joins TRBV24-1 and TRBJ2-2; D unclear. The CDR3 covers 14 residues. Trimming took 0 bases from V and 6 from J, leaving 7 bases between them. Per germline, CDR1 KGHDR and CDR2 SFDVKD. The CDR3 coding sequence is TGTGCCACCAGTGATTTGCGAACGTCCGGGGAGCTGTTTTTT. It specifies CATSDLRTSGELFF.

The genes are TRBV9 and TRBJ1-1, with D maybe TRBD1 (5 bases). V lost 4 bases and J lost 6, with 13 bases in between. In germline, CDR1 is SGDLS, CDR2 YYNGEE. The CDR3 is made up of 13 amino acids. CDR3 protein: CASSPEGRAEAFF. The CDR3 nucleotides read TGTGCCAGCAGCCCCGAGGGGAGGGCTGAAGCTTTCTTT.

The chain links TRBV4-1 to TRBJ2-7; D remains ambiguous. From germline, CDR1 is MGHRA and CDR2 YSYEKL. V shed 1 base and J shed 1 base, with 8 bases lying between them. The CDR3 is 14 amino acids. CDR3 amino acids: CASSQAYSSYEQYF. The CDR3 region has the DNA TGCGCCAGCAGCCAAGCGTACAGTTCCTACGAGCAGTACTTC.

The chain is built from TRBV5-6 and TRBJ2-7; D unclear. The CDR3 contains 15 residues. Per the germline V gene, CDR1 is SGHDT and CDR2 is YYEEEE. V lost 1 base and J lost 3, with 14 bases in between. CDR3 in DNA: TGTGCCAGCAGCTTGTCGGGCAGCCAACTCTACGAGCAGTACGTC. Its translation: CASSLSGSQLYEQYV.

V is TRBV7-3 and J is TRBJ2-1, with D perhaps TRBD2 (6 bases). Germline CDR1 and CDR2: SGHTA and FQGTGA. V was shortened by 8 bases and J by 7 bases, with 15 bases between the two germline ends. This CDR3 is built from 13 residues. In DNA, the CDR3 is TGTGCCAGCGGGACTGGGGGTCGGAATGAGCAGTTCTTC. The encoded protein is CASGTGGRNEQFF.

The chain is built from TRBV7-2 and TRBJ2-7; maybe TRBD2 (5 bases). The V end lost 5 bases, the J end lost 0 bases, and 17 bases lay between the germline ends. Looked up from germline, CDR1 is SGHTA and CDR2 is FQGNSA. The CDR3 extends over 16 amino acids. The CDR3 region is CASSHPPTGSSYEQYF. CDR3 DNA sequence: TGTGCCAGCAGCCACCCCCCGACGGGAAGCTCCTACGAGCAGTACTTC.

The rearrangement uses TRBV11-2 and TRBJ1-4; D possibly corresponds to TRBD1 (6 bases). The CDR3 extends over 16 amino acids. Germline CDR1 SGHAT, CDR2 FQNNGV. V was clipped by 5 bases and J by 0 bases, with 13 bases between them. The DNA of the CDR3 is TGTGCCAGCAGCCCCGACAGGACCGCAACTAATGAAAAACTGTTTTTT. Translated: CASSPDRTATNEKLFF.

This clone was seen ten or more times. V and J are TRBV6-2 or TRBV6-3 and TRBJ1-1; the D gene is possibly TRBD1 (6 bases). The germline gives CDR1 MNHEY, CDR2 SVGEGT. There are 14 residues in the CDR3. With 2 bases removed from V and 3 bases from J, the gap between germline ends came to 10 bases. The CDR3 DNA sequence: TGTGCCAGCAGTTACCTCGCAGGGGACACTGAAGCTTTCTTT. Its protein is CASSYLAGDTEAFF.

This chain connects TRBV11-1 to TRBJ2-3, with D hard to call. V was cut by 7 bases and J by 2 bases, with 16 bases left in between. The CDR3 sequence is 15 residues long. Per germline, CDR1 SGHAT and CDR2 FQDESV (reference sequence). The CDR3 sequence: CASTRRRSPTDTQYF. CDR3 DNA sequence: TGTGCCAGCACCCGTCGCCGATCACCCACAGATACGCAGTATTTT.